Below, 2 T cell receptor beta chains from the same sample are listed, as sequenced in a study of blood T cells in healthy people across ages. For the second PCR, which ran for 7 to 11 cycles, a sample-barcoded 5' primer and a J-beta primer mix were used. TCRdb analysed the 5' RACE reads with MiXCR anew, one entry per CDR3 protein. This sample yields under 800,000 distinct CDR3 sequences, of which 40% to 45% are seen a single time; approximately 22% belongs to the top ten. The source material was blood. The receptor set was obtained from a woman in her sixties in good health.

The rearrangement links TRBV14 to TRBJ2-7; 8 bases line up with TRBD2. V was clipped by 3 bases and J by 7 bases; unmatched bases: 11. Germline lookup yields CDR1 SGHDN and CDR2 FVKESK. The CDR3 is 15 amino acids. CDR3 nucleotide sequence: TGTGCCAGCAGCCACTCCGGGACTAGTTTGGATGAGCAGTACTTC. It is translated as CASSHSGTSLDEQYF.

CDR3 sequence reads: CSAREEDRGKWSPLHF. Here the CDR3 DNA reads TGCAGTGCTAGAGAGGAGGACAGGGGGAAATGGTCACCCCTCCACTTT. The V and J genes are TRBV20-1 and TRBJ1-6; 10 nucleotides align to TRBD1. Trimming cost V 0 bases and J 10 bases; bases outside gene matches: 9. Germline lookup yields CDR1 DFQATT and CDR2 SNEGSKA (reference sequence). CDR3 length equals 16 residues.